This T cell receptor beta chain was recorded in a study of cytomegalovirus exposure and HLA in healthy donors. Clones were read by immunoSEQ multiplex PCR, and TCRdb kept only the in-frame ones, dropping some. Among 180,000 or so clones listed, 86% were seen once. Details on this clone: Its antigen remains unidentified.

Study-wide results and limits: A few of the chains that were CMV-associated were confirmed in vitro to be specific for CMV antigens. Cytomegalovirus association was listed for around 180 TCR beta chains. Among TCR sequences, most were rare, though some public TCRs appeared in many donors.

It was the roughly 130-subject validation cohort, separate from the approximately 620-subject first cohort, to which the donors belonged. The TCR sequence derives from a man aged 25 to 45 in good health and CMV-seropositive. Sequencing used PBMCs.

The CDR3 bases are TGCGCCAGCAGCCAAGAGCTACGCAGGAGCAACGAGCAGTACTTC. Translated, it gives CASSQELRRSNEQYF. This rearrangement joins TRBV4-1 to TRBJ2-7; D is unclear. The CDR3 has 15 residues. V was trimmed by 0 bases and J by 5 bases, leaving 14 bases between them. Per the germline V gene, CDR1 is MGHRA and CDR2 is YSYEKL.